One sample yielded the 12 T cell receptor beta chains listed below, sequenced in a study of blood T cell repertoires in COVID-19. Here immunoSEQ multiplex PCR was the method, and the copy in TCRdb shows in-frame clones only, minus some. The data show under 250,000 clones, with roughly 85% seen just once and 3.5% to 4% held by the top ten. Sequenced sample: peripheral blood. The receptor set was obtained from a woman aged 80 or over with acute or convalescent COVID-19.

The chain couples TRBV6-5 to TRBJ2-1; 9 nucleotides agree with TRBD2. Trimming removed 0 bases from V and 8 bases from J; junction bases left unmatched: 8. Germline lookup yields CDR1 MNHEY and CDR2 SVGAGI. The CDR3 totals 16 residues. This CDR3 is CASSYSSSGGKYEQFF. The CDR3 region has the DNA TGTGCCAGCAGTTACTCGAGTAGCGGGGGAAAGTATGAGCAGTTCTTC.

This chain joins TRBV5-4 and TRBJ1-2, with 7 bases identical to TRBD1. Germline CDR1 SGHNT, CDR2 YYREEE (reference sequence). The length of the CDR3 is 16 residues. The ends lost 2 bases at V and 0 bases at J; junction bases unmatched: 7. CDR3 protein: CASSLGQANTNYGYTF. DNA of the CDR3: TGTGCCAGCAGCTTAGGACAGGCAAATACTAACTATGGCTACACCTTC.

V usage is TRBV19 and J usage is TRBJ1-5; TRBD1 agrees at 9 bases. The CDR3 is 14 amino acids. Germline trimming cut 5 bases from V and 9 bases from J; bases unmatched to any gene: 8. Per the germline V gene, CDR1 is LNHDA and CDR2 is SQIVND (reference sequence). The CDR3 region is CASSGGQGWVPQHF. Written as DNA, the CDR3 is TGTGCCAGTAGTGGTGGACAGGGGTGGGTGCCCCAGCATTTT.

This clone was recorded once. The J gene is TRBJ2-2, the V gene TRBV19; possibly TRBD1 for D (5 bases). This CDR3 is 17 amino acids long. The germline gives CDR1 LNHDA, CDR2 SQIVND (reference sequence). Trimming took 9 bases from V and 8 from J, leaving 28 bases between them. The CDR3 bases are TGTGCCAGCACCATAGGAATCGGACAAGGAGTCGTTGGGGAGCTGTTTTTT. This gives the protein CASTIGIGQGVVGELFF.

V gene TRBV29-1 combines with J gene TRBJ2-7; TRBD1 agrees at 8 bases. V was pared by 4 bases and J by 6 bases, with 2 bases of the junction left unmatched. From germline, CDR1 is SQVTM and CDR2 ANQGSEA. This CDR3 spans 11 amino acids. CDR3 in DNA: TGCAGCGTTGGGACAGGGAGCGAGCAGTACTTC. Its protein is CSVGTGSEQYF.

The CDR3 nucleotides are TGTGCCAGCAGCGTAGTCGGGACTAGCGGCGCTAATGAGCAGTTCTTC. The encoded protein is CASSVVGTSGANEQFF. The chain uses TRBV9 and TRBJ2-1, with 11 bases matching TRBD2. The CDR3 contains 16 residues. V lost 0 bases, J lost 7 bases, and 6 bases stayed unmatched. Germline loops: CDR1 SGDLS, CDR2 YYNGEE.

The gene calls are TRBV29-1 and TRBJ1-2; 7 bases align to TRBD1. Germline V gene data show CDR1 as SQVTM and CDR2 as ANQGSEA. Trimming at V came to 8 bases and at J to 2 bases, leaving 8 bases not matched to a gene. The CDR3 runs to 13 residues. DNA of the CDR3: TGCAGCACCGTGACAGGGTCGAACTATGGCTACACCTTC. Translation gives CSTVTGSNYGYTF.

The CDR3: CASSKNQGGGTEAFF. As DNA, the CDR3 is TGTGCCAGCAGTAAAAACCAGGGAGGTGGAACTGAAGCTTTCTTT. The J gene is TRBJ1-1, the V gene TRBV7-8, with D maybe TRBD1 (5 bases). The germline V gene has CDR1 SGHVS and CDR2 FQNEAQ. CDR3 length: 15 amino acids. V was trimmed by 6 bases and J by 5 bases, leaving 19 bases between them.

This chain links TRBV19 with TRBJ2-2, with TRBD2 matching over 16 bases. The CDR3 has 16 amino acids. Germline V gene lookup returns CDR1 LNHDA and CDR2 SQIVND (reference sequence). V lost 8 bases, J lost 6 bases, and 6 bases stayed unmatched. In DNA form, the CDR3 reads TGTGCCAGTCGGGGACTAGCGGGGGGGCTGGCCGGGGAGCTGTTTTTT. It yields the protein CASRGLAGGLAGELFF.

CDR3 residues: CASSPPGQTNYGYTF. The CDR3 DNA reads as TGTGCCAGCTCACCACCGGGACAGACTAACTATGGCTACACCTTC. The genes are TRBV18 and TRBJ1-2; 7 bases are a match to TRBD1. The CDR3 is 15 residues long. Germline V lookup: CDR1 KGHSH, CDR2 LQKENI. Unmatched junction bases numbered 1, after V lost 0 bases and J lost 0 bases. Together with reference TRBV18 and TRBJ1-2, the CDR3 gives the full variable domain: NAGVMQNPRHLVRRRGQEARLRCSPMKGHSHVYWYRQLPEEGLKFMVYLQKENIIDESGMPKERFSAEFPKEGPSILRIQQVVRGDSAAYFCASSPPGQTNYGYTFGSGTRLTVV.

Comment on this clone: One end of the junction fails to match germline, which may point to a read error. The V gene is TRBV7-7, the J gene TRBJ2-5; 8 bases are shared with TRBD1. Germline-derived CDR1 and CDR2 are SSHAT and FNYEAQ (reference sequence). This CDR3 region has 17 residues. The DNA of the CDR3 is TGTGCTAGCAGCTTAGCCCTCCGGACAGGGATGGGGGAGACCCAGTACTTC. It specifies CASSLALRTGMGETQYF.

The CDR3 protein is CASSFDSSSSGNTIYF. CDR3 nucleotide sequence: TGCGCCAGCAGCTTTGACAGTTCGAGCTCTGGAAACACCATATATTTT. The chain uses TRBV5-1 and TRBJ1-3, with D perhaps matching TRBD1 (5 bases). The V and J ends lost 2 bases and 0 bases respectively, with 12 bases between them. The germline V gene encodes CDR1 SGHRS and CDR2 YFSETQ. The CDR3 has 16 residues.